The subject of this entry is one TCR beta chain. As yet, its antigen is unknown. Making the bulk TCR libraries relied on previously described methods and listed TCR primers. One entry per CDR3 protein, called by TCRdb with MiXCR from the PCR reads. The repertoire holds roughly 630,000 distinct CDR3 sequences, with about 25% as singletons. The record originates from a study of molecular identifiers for immune sequencing clone quantification. Using 10%, 30% or 50% RNA, naive CD8 libraries were derived from roughly 20,000 to 1,000,000 sorted cells. Study observations and caveats: In naive cells, under 1% of molecules belonged to clones above 20 RNA copies, against over 98% in effector cells. Sharing of a barcode by identical TCR molecules could cause highly expanded clone sizes to be underestimated.

Sequenced: naive CD8+ T cells from blood, with Jurkat cell RNA spiked in. Noted subset: FACS-sorted CD8+CD4-CCR7+CD45RA+ naive T cells. The TCR originated in a human donor in good health. Some libraries in this study had Jurkat cell RNA spiked in.

The CDR3 coding sequence is TGTGCCAGCCGTTATGTCCAGAACACTGAAGCTTTCTTT. It translates to CASRYVQNTEAFF. The V gene is TRBV12-3 or TRBV12-4, the J gene TRBJ1-1, with no clear D. Trimming pared 8 bases from V and 1 base from J, leaving 11 bases between. The CDR3 spans 13 residues.